This TCR beta chain was identified during a study of regulatory T cells in long-lasting Graves disease. Time point noted: newly diagnosed GD, antithyroid drugs for less than 3 months. From PBMCs, RNA was extracted and then used to make the TCR library. Graves' disease diagnoses used American Thyroid Association guidelines. Study-wide points: TRBV28, TRBJ1-2 and TRBJ2-5 emerged as the favored segments in persistent disease.

Construction of the TCR beta libraries employed iRepertoire HTBI primers in conjunction with Arm-PCR of CDR3 regions. TCRdb re-called the multiplex PCR reads through MiXCR, storing one row per CDR3 protein. The sample includes about 440,000 distinct CDR3 sequences, over 15% of them seen just once. CDR1 and CDR2 (germline): SGHKS, YYEKEE (reference sequence). The germline V and J ends were trimmed by 0 bases and 7 bases, with 13 bases remaining between them. The CDR3 has 15 residues. This clonotype was counted at least ten times. The antigen remains undetermined. The same sample was also used in a study of T cells in Graves' hyperthyroidism and ophthalmopathy. That publication notes: Orbital computed tomography and thyroid ultrasound, together with serum TRAb and thyroxine and clinical symptoms, were used for diagnoses. In the blood, most expanded thyroid clonotypes above 0.001 appeared as well.

The V and J genes are TRBV5-5 and TRBJ2-2; D unresolved. The source is a woman between 18 and 29 years old with Graves disease. The sequenced sample was peripheral blood mononuclear cells (PBMCs), obtained at new diagnosis, from a patient treated with antithyroid drugs. CDR3 nucleotide sequence: TGTGCCAGCAGCTTGGGTATCGATCTTCACGGGGAGCTGTTTTTT. Protein: CASSLGIDLHGELFF.